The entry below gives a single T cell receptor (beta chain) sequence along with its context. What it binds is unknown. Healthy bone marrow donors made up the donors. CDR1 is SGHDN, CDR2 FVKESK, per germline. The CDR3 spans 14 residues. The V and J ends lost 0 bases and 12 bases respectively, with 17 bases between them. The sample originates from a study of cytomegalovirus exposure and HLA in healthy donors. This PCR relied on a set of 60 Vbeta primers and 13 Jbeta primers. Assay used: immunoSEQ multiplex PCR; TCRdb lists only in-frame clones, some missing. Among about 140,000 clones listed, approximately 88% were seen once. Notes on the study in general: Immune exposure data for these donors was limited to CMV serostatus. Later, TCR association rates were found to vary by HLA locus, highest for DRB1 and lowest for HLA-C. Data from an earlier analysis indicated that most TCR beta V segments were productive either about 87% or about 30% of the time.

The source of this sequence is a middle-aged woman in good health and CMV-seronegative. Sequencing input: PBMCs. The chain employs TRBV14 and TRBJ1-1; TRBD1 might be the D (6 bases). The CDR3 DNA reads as TGTGCCAGCAGCCAAGATAGGGGGGGCCTCTTGACTTTCTTT. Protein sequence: CASSQDRGGLLTFF.